This T cell receptor beta chain is drawn from a study of blood T cell repertoires in COVID-19. V was clipped by 8 bases and J by 0 bases, with 11 bases between them. The CDR3 loop spans 13 amino acids. The germline V gene has CDR1 MNHEY and CDR2 SVGAGI. Sequencing was performed with immunoSEQ multiplex PCR; in TCRdb, only in-frame clones are kept and a portion is missing. The sample comprises 200,000 to 300,000 clones, approximately 88% of which are singletons, and about 2.5% rests with the top ten. The chain has TRBV6-5 and TRBJ2-7, with TRBD2 as a possible D gene (5 bases). The TCR was taken from a woman in her thirties or forties with acute COVID-19. Sequencing used PBMCs or T cells enriched from blood (not recorded which). CDR3 DNA: TGTGCCAGCTTGAGCGGCGCCTCCTACGAGCAGTACTTC. It encodes CASLSGASYEQYF.